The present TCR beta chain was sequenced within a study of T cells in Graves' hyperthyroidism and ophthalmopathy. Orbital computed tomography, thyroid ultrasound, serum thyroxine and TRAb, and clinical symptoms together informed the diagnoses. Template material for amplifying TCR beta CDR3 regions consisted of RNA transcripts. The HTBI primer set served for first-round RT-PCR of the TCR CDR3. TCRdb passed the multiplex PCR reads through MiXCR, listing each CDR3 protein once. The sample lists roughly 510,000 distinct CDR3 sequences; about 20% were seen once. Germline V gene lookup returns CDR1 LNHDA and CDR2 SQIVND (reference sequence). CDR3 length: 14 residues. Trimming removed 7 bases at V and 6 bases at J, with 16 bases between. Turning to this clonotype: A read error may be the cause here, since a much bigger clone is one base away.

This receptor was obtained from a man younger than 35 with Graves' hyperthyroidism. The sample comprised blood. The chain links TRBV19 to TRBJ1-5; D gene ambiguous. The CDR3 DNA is TGTGCCAGTAAGGCGCAATGGCGAATTCAGCCCCAGCATTTT. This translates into CASKAQWRIQPQHF.